Below, 17 T cell receptor beta chains from the same sample are listed, as sequenced in a study of blood T cell repertoires in COVID-19. Only in-frame clones appear in the TCRdb table, and some are missing; sequencing was by immunoSEQ multiplex PCR. Of tens of thousands of clones listed, approximately 94% are singletons. Material: peripheral blood. Receptors originate from a human donor in a cohort sampled during active COVID-19.

This chain connects TRBV15 to TRBJ2-1; D may be TRBD2 (5 bases). From germline, CDR1 is LNHNV and CDR2 YYDKDF (reference sequence). The CDR3 is 13 amino acids. With 5 bases removed from V and 8 bases from J, the gap between germline ends came to 13 bases. CDR3 bases: TGTGCCACCAGCCTGGCGGGTTTCTATGAGCAGTTCTTC. This translates into CATSLAGFYEQFF.

J is TRBJ1-2 and V is TRBV6-5; D remains ambiguous. Trimming left V 6 bases short and J 8 bases short, with 19 bases between. The length of the CDR3 is 14 residues. Germline V gene sequence: CDR1 MNHEY, CDR2 SVGAGI. The CDR3 nucleotides read TGTGCCAGCAGCCCCCTAGGAGGGATCGACGGCTACACCTTC. The encoded protein is CASSPLGGIDGYTF.

This chain joins TRBV6-5 and TRBJ2-7; 9 nucleotides line up with TRBD1. Per germline, CDR1 MNHEY and CDR2 SVGAGI. J was trimmed by 6 bases and V by 6 bases; bases with no gene match: 12. The CDR3 sequence is 15 residues long. CDR3 sequence (DNA): TGTGCCAGCAGCCGCCGTGTGGGACAGGGTAGCGAGCAGTACTTC. This gives the protein CASSRRVGQGSEQYF.

The chain combines TRBV19 with TRBJ2-3; D is possibly TRBD2 (5 bases). CDR3 length: 15 residues. Per the germline V gene, CDR1 is LNHDA and CDR2 is SQIVND (reference sequence). V lost 5 bases to trimming and J lost 3 bases, with 15 bases between them. CDR3 coding DNA: TGTGCCAGTAGTTTAGGGAGCGGACGGACAGATACGCAGTATTTT. This encodes CASSLGSGRTDTQYF.

CDR3 sequence (DNA): TGTGCCAGCAGTCCAGGGGACAATCAGCCCCAGCATTTT. Its protein is CASSPGDNQPQHF. The chain employs TRBV6-5 and TRBJ1-5; possible D gene TRBD1, 6 bases. This CDR3 is built from 13 residues. Trimming removed 5 bases from V and 3 bases from J, with 8 bases in between. The germline V gene encodes CDR1 MNHEY and CDR2 SVGAGI.

The rearrangement uses TRBV6-5 and TRBJ1-6, with D possibly being TRBD1 (5 bases). The CDR3 is made up of 15 amino acids. Per germline, CDR1 MNHEY and CDR2 SVGAGI. V gave up 0 bases and J gave up 6 bases, with 9 bases separating them. CDR3 protein: CASSYSNRGNSPLHF. CDR3 sequence (DNA): TGTGCCAGCAGTTACTCGAATAGGGGTAATTCACCCCTCCACTTT.

This chain uses TRBV7-3 with TRBJ2-1; D ambiguous. Germline CDR1 is SGHTA and CDR2 is FQGTGA. The CDR3 has 13 amino acids. The V gene lost 3 bases and the J gene lost 9 bases, with 12 bases spanning the gap. CDR3 in DNA: TGTGCCAGCAGCTTGTTAGCACCTTCTGAGCAGTTCTTC. Translating gives CASSLLAPSEQFF.

The chain links TRBV6-2 or TRBV6-3 to TRBJ1-1; tentatively, D is TRBD1 (5 bases). Germline V gene sequence: CDR1 MNHEY, CDR2 SVGEGT. Trimming removed 5 bases from V and 7 bases from J, with 11 bases in between. There are 12 residues in the CDR3. The CDR3 DNA follows: TGTGCCAGCAGTCACGGGGGGTATGAAGCTTTCTTT. It yields the protein CASSHGGYEAFF.

V gene TRBV7-9 combines with J gene TRBJ2-2, with 12 positions matching TRBD1. Germline V gene sequence: CDR1 SEHNR, CDR2 FQNEAQ (reference sequence). There are 16 residues in the CDR3. J was trimmed by 3 bases and V by 5 bases; bases with no gene match: 4. CDR3 nucleotide sequence: TGTGCCAGCAGCAGGGGACAGGGGGCGCACACCGGGGAGCTGTTTTTT. Amino acids: CASSRGQGAHTGELFF.

The rearrangement uses TRBV30 and TRBJ1-1; D remains unclear. The germline V gene has CDR1 GTSNPN and CDR2 SVGIG (reference sequence). V lost 2 bases, J lost 0 bases, and 10 bases lay in between. The CDR3 runs to 14 residues. CDR3 loop: CAWSPWPMNTEAFF. The DNA for the CDR3 is TGTGCCTGGAGTCCGTGGCCGATGAACACTGAAGCTTTCTTT.

The chain recombines TRBV6-5 with TRBJ2-7, with 7 positions matching TRBD1. Trimming cost V 9 bases and J 2 bases; bases outside gene matches: 7. The CDR3 is 13 amino acids. From germline, CDR1 is MNHEY and CDR2 SVGAGI. The CDR3 spells CARLGTVPYEQYF. The CDR3 DNA reads TGTGCCAGATTGGGGACAGTTCCCTACGAGCAGTACTTC.

V gene TRBV28 combines with J gene TRBJ1-1, with 10 bases that match TRBD1. Germline V gives CDR1 MDHEN, CDR2 SYDVKM. The CDR3 runs 13 residues. J lost 4 bases, V lost 8 bases, and 4 bases had no gene match. CDR3 residues: CASPGDRGTEAFF. The DNA for the CDR3 is TGTGCCAGCCCGGGGGACAGGGGCACTGAAGCTTTCTTT.

The chain couples TRBV19 to TRBJ1-2; a weak D match, TRBD1 (6 bases). The CDR3 totals 15 residues. V lost 1 base, J lost 1 base, and 10 bases lay in between. Looked up from germline, CDR1 is LNHDA and CDR2 is SQIVND (reference sequence). The CDR3 DNA reads TGTGCCAGTAGTATAGCCCTAGGGGGTAACTATGGCTACACCTTC. Its protein product is CASSIALGGNYGYTF.

J is TRBJ1-5 and V is TRBV6-4, with D perhaps matching TRBD1 (5 bases). Deletions cut 3 bases from V and 4 bases from J, with 13 bases between. The CDR3 extends over 15 amino acids. CDR1 and CDR2 from the germline V gene are MRHNA and SNTAGT. CDR3 amino acids: CASSEIQGRNQPQHF. The CDR3 DNA reads TGTGCCAGCAGTGAGATTCAGGGCCGTAATCAGCCCCAGCATTTT.

This sequence joins TRBV5-5 and TRBJ1-1, with D perhaps matching TRBD1 (5 bases). V gave up 3 bases and J gave up 11 bases, with 17 bases separating them. From germline, CDR1 is SGHKS and CDR2 YYEKEE (reference sequence). The CDR3 contains 13 residues. The CDR3 protein is CASSWRVGDEAFF. The CDR3 coding sequence is TGTGCCAGCAGCTGGAGGGTCGGGGACGAGGCTTTCTTT.

This clone was seen more than once but under ten times. V is TRBV24-1 and J is TRBJ1-2; D gene ambiguous. The CDR3 runs to 12 residues. V shed 8 bases and J shed 7 bases, with 13 bases lying between them. Germline V gene lookup returns CDR1 KGHDR and CDR2 SFDVKD. In nucleotides, the CDR3 is TGTGCCACCATCGTCCTACGGGGTGGCTACACCTTC. The encoded protein is CATIVLRGGYTF.

The V call is TRBV5-4, the J call TRBJ2-1; possible D gene TRBD1, 6 bases. The CDR3 length is 15 residues. Per germline, CDR1 SGHNT and CDR2 YYREEE (reference sequence). Trimming removed 4 bases from V and 0 bases from J, with 11 bases in between. DNA for the CDR3: TGTGCCAGCAGCCCTACAGGGAACTCCTACAATGAGCAGTTCTTC. It specifies CASSPTGNSYNEQFF. The variable domain in full, completed from reference TRBV5-4 and TRBJ2-1, reads ETGVTQSPTHLIKTRGQQVTLRCSSQSGHNTVSWYQQALGQGPQFIFQYYREEENGRGNFPPRFSGLQFPNYSSELNVNALELDDSALYLCASSPTGNSYNEQFFGPGTRLTVL.